This T cell receptor (beta chain) was captured in a study of T-cell reconstitution after alpha-beta-depleted transplantation in children. Germline-derived CDR1 and CDR2 are MNHEY and SVGEGT. The CDR3 length is 19 residues. V shed 4 bases, J shed 0 bases, and the junction held 13 bases outside the gene matches. Study results and limitations: T cells produced anew were the main source of T-cell counts and diversity one year after transplant. The high TCRbeta diversity at day 60 in some patients came from surviving recipient T cells and thymic progenitors. About two months after transplant, alpha-beta T cells reportedly came from several hundred expanded graft clones.

This clonotype was seen only a few times. What it binds is unknown. Unique molecular identifiers were used to barcode this TCRbeta library. TCRdb re-called the PCR reads through MiXCR, storing one row per CDR3 protein. Of hundreds of thousands of distinct CDR3 sequences listed, around 13% are singletons. Specimen: PBMCs, collected before TCRalphabeta/CD19-depleted stem cell transplant. The genes are TRBV6-2 or TRBV6-3 and TRBJ2-5, with 11 bases matching TRBD2. This clonotype was obtained from a girl aged 2-10 years with congenital amegakaryocytic thrombocytopenia, due to receive a stem cell transplant. The CDR3 is CASSSELLAGVGNQETQYF. DNA of the CDR3: TGTGCCAGCAGTTCCGAGCTACTAGCGGGAGTCGGTAACCAAGAGACCCAGTACTTC.